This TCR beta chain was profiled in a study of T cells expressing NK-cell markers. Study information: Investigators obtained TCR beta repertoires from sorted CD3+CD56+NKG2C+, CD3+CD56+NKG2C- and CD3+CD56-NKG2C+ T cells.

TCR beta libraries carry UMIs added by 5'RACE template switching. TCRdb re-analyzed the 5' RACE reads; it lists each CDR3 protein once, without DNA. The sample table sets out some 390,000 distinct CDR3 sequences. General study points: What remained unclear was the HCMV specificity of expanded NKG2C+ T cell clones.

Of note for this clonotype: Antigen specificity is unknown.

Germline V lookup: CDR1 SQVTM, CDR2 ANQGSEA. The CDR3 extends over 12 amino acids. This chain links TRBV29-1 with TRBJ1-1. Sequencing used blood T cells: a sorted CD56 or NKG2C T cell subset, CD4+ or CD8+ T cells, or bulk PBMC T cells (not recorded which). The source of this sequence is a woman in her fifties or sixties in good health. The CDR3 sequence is CSVVGHSGVAFF.